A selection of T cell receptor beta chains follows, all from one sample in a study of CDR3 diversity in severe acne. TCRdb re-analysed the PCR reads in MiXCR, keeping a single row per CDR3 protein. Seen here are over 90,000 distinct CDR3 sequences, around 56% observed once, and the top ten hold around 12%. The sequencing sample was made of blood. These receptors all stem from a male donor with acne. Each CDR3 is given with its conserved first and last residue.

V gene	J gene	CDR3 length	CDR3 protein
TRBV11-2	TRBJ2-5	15	CASSQGTGRQETQYF
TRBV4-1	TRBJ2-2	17	CASSQDLPLANTGELFF
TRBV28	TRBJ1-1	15	CASSLWGQGYPEAFF
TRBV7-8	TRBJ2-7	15	CASSLVTESSYEQYF
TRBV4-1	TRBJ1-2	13	CASSPGQPIGYTF
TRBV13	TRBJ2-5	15	CASSPNGRVAETQYF
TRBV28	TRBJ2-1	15	CASSGTGRYDNEQFF
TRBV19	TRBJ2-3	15	CASSTGTGITDTQYF
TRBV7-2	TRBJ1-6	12	CASSREDSPLHF
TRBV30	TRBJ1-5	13	CAWSVGANQPQHF
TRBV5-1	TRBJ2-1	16	CASSSEGGGINNEQFF
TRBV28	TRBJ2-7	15	CASSSSGTSLYEQYF
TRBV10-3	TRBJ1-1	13	CASKGTGYTEAFF
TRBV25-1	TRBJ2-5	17	CASSDHLKAGGGETQYF
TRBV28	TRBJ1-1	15	CASSLRDRATTEAFF
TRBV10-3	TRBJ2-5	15	CAISESTVDQETQYF
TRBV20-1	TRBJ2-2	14	CSARDVANTGELFF
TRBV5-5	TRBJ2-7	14	CASSLVRGSGEQYF
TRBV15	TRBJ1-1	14	CATSRGTLNTEAFF
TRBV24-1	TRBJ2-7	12	CATGGTTSEQYF
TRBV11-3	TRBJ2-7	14	CASSPGQGSYEQYF
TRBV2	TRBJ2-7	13	CASSGTSGKGQYF
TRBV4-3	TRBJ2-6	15	CASSRKASGANVLTF
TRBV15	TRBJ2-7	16	CATSREGLAGSYEQYF
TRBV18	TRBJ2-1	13	CASSPPLGNEQFF
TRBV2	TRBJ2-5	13	CASSEKGRETQYF
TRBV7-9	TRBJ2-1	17	CASSLAGLAGSYNEQFF
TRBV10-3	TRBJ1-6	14	CAITGQGAYSPLHF
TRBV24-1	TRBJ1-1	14	CATTQDGMNTEAFF
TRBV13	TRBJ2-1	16	CASSLNPGTPSNEQFF
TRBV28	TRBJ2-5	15	CASNPRDRARETQYF
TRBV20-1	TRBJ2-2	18	CSAKYEQYFGPGTGELFF
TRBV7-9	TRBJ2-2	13	CASTKWGIGELFF
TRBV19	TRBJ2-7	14	CASSPPRGPYEQYF
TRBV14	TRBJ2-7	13	CASRTDSSYEQYF
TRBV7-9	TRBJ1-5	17	CASSTAGTGFNDQPQHF
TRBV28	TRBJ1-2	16	CASSYTDPHSIYGYTF